This T cell receptor (beta chain) is drawn from a study of beta chain features in type 1 diabetes. CDR1 and CDR2 from the germline V gene are MGHDK and SYGVNS. This CDR3 spans 17 amino acids. J was trimmed by 0 bases and V by 3 bases; bases with no gene match: 7. This clone turned up a few times. The sequenced template was cDNA made from the entire isolated RNA. Profiled with immunoSEQ multiplex PCR; TCRdb holds only in-frame clones, not every one. There are about 930,000 clones in the sample; about 17% occur only once, and 0.02% to 0.025% lies in the top ten. Sequencing used naive CD4+ T cells from blood. This receptor was identified in a woman aged 18-29 years in good health. The rearrangement links TRBV25-1 to TRBJ2-1, with 8 bases identical to TRBD2. CDR3 sequence (DNA): TGTGCCAGCAGTGATGGGAGCGGGGGAAGCTCCTACAATGAGCAGTTCTTC. This sequence encodes CASSDGSGGSSYNEQFF.